This T cell receptor beta chain stems from a study of T-cell memory formation after mild COVID-19. The V gene lost 1 base and the J gene lost 6 bases, with 9 bases spanning the gap. Germline values: CDR1 SEHNR, CDR2 FQNEAQ (reference sequence). This CDR3 region has 13 residues. TCRdb processed the 5' RACE reads anew with MiXCR; each CDR3 protein has one entry. The table includes around 320,000 distinct CDR3 sequences, 15% to 20% detected once. This clonotype originated in a man between 18 and 35 years old who had mild COVID-19 (a few samples of this study predate the infection). Cell type and time point are not known. V usage is TRBV7-9 and J usage is TRBJ1-1; D may be TRBD1 (6 bases). The sequenced sample consisted of PBMCs or a T cell subset sorted from them (not recorded which). CDR3 DNA: TGTGCCAGCAGCTTAGGGGGGGCCCCTGAAGCTTTCTTT. Its protein is CASSLGGAPEAFF.